This T cell receptor (beta chain) was found in a study of OX40 agonist ivuxolimab in advanced cancers. With respect to the entire study: Ivuxolimab was a fully human IgG2 agonistic monoclonal antibody targeting the costimulatory receptor OX40 (CD134). Intravenous ivuxolimab was administered to patients every 2 weeks at six dose levels: 0.01, 0.1, 0.3, 1.5, 3 and 10 mg/kg. Of the 50 to 55 dose-escalation patients, hepatocellular carcinoma was present in 19, melanoma in approximately 15, renal cell carcinoma in 9 and head and neck cancer in 9. Prior anti-PD-1, anti-PD-L1 or anti-CTLA-4 therapy was permitted, and about two fifths of dose-escalation patients had received checkpoint inhibitors. The monotherapy dose-escalation portion (N ≈ 56 patients) of the phase I ivuxolimab trial is reported in the paper. Partial responses occurred in three dose-escalation patients, of whom one had hepatocellular carcinoma and two had cutaneous melanoma. Peripheral TCRbeta sequencing was intended to test whether TCR sequence diversity was altered and clonal T-cell expansion was caused by ivuxolimab. In the dose-escalation cohort, 70% to 85% of patients were male, and the mean age was roughly 56 years with a range of roughly 20 to 80. Beyond this particular receptor, the publication reports: Low levels of normalized T-cell clonal expansion were also shown by some nonresponding patients. In the 0.1-3.0 mg/kg groups, partial responders were among the patients with the lowest normalized peripheral clonal expansion, particularly in CD8+ T cells. At doses from 0.1 to 3.0 mg/kg, clonal expansion was seen in both CD4+ and CD8+ blood T cells between baseline and week 6. Which antigens the clonally expanded peripheral T cells were specific for was not determined. After ivuxolimab, expanded clones were on average more numerous among CD8+ T cells than among CD4+ T cells.

For sequencing of the TCRbeta CDR3 region, genomic DNA was extracted from the sorted cells. TCRbeta CDR3 regions were sequenced using the immunoSEQ Assay. TCRdb retrieved this table from immuneACCESS and kept in-frame rearrangements only. Not all clones are present; in checked studies, unresolved V genes account for under half, and no reason is known for the remainder. In this sample the table shows 66,000 or so clones, roughly 85% of which occur a single time. Roughly 4% of the sample is taken by the ten largest. CDR1 and CDR2 were assigned from the germline V gene (reference sequence) as LNHDA and SQIVND. V loses 6 bases at its end and J loses 2 bases; junction bases beyond the gene matches: 10. Inclusive of the bounding cysteine and phenylalanine, the CDR3 is 16 residues long. Of the read, only the CDR3 DNA is kept; its 48 bases are in frame from base 1. Patients with autoimmune disease history or receiving systemic immunosuppression were excluded from the trial. Peripheral blood for TCR sequencing was collected from all dose cohorts at baseline, on cycle 4 day 1, and on cycle 7 day 1. Samples came from an open-label, multicenter, first-in-human phase I dose-escalation trial of ivuxolimab. Adults with locally advanced or metastatic head and neck squamous cell, hepatocellular, melanoma or renal cell carcinoma were enrolled in the trial. Before TCR sequencing, CD4+ T cells and CD8+ T cells from peripheral blood were sorted into separate populations.

In the case of this clone: It has no known antigen specificity. Base qualities were left out, and no much larger clone turns up one base away.

The sample consisted of CD4+ or CD8+ T cells sorted from blood, taken in a trial of the OX40 agonist ivuxolimab. This clonotype was sampled from an adult with an advanced solid tumor such as melanoma, head and neck, liver or kidney cancer. The sequence links TRBV19 to TRBJ2-4, and 7 junction bases match TRBD2. The nucleotides are TGTGCCAGTAGCGGGGGTTCTAGCGGAACCAAAAACATTCAGTACTTC. The translation is CASSGGSSGTKNIQYF.